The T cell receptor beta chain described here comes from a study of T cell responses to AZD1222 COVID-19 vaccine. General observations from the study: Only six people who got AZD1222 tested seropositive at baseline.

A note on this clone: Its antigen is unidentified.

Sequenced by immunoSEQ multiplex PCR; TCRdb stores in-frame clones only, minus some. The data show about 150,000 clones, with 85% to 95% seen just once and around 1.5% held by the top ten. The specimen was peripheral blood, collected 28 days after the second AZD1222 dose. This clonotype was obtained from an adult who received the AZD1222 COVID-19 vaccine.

The chain's CDR3 is CASSVDSDWGEQYF. The CDR3 DNA reads as TGTGCCAGCAGCGTAGACTCGGACTGGGGAGAGCAGTACTTC. V and J are TRBV9 and TRBJ2-7; D is perhaps TRBD2 (5 bases). The CDR3 covers 14 residues. Germline V gene lookup returns CDR1 SGDLS and CDR2 YYNGEE. Between the trimmed V and J ends, which lost 0 bases and 7 bases, there was a span of 14 bases.